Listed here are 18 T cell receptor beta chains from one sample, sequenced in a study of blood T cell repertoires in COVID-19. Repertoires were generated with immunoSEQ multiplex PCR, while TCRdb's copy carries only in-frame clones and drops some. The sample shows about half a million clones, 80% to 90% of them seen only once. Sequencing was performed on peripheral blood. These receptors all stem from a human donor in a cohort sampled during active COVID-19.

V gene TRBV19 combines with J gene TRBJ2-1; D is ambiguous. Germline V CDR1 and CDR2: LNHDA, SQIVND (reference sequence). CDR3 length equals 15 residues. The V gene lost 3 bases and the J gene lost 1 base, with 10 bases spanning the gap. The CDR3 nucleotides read TGTGCCAGTAGTATGGCGGTTTATTCCTACAATGAGCAGTTCTTC. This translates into CASSMAVYSYNEQFF.

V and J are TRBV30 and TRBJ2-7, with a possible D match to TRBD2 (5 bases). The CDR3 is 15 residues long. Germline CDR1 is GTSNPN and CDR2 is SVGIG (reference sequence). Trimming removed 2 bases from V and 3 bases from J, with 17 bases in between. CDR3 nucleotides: TGTGCCTGGAGTACCCGGGGAACCACTGGCTACGAGCAGTACTTC. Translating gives CAWSTRGTTGYEQYF.

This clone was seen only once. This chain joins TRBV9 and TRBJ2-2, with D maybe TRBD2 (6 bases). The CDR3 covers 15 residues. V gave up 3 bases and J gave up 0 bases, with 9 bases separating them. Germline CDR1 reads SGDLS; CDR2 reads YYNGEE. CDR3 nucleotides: TGTGCCAGCAGCGCGACTAGTGCGAACACCGGGGAGCTGTTTTTT. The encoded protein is CASSATSANTGELFF.

CDR3 in amino acids: CASSAGTGLGNTIYF. For the CDR3, the DNA is TGTGCCAGCTCCGCTGGGACAGGGCTTGGAAACACCATATATTTT. This sequence joins TRBV18 and TRBJ1-3; 9 bases match TRBD1. The CDR3 length is 15 residues. Trimming at V came to 6 bases and at J to 3 bases, leaving 6 bases not matched to a gene. The germline V gene encodes CDR1 KGHSH and CDR2 LQKENI.

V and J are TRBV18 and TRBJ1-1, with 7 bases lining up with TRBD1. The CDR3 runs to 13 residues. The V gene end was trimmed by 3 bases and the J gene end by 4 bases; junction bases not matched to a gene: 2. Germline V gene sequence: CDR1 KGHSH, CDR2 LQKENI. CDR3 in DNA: TGTGCCAGCTCACCCTACAGGGGCACTGAAGCTTTCTTT. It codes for CASSPYRGTEAFF.

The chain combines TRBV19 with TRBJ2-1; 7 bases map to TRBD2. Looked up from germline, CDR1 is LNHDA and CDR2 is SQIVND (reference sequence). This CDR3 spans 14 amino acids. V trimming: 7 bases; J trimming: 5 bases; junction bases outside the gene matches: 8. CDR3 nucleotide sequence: TGTGCCAGTATTGGGAGGGGAATTCACAATGAGCAGTTCTTC. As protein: CASIGRGIHNEQFF.

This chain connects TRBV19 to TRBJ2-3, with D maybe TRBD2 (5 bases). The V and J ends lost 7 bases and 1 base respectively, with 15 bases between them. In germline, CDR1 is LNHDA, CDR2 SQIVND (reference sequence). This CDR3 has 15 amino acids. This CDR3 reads CASKASGWGTDTQYF. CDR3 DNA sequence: TGTGCCAGTAAGGCAAGCGGTTGGGGCACAGATACGCAGTATTTT.

The CDR3 DNA reads TGTGCCTGGAGTGGGGGGGGTAACTATGGCTACACCTTC. Its protein is CAWSGGGNYGYTF. V gene TRBV30 combines with J gene TRBJ1-2, with a weak D call TRBD1 (5 bases). The CDR3 extends over 13 amino acids. Trimming shortened V by 1 base and J by 1 base, and 7 bases separated the two germline ends. Germline V gene sequence: CDR1 GTSNPN, CDR2 SVGIG (reference sequence).

CDR3 protein: CASSARGGVRAGELFF. In DNA form, the CDR3 reads TGTGCCAGCAGTGCCCGAGGGGGAGTGAGGGCCGGGGAGCTGTTTTTT. The V gene is TRBV25-1, the J gene TRBJ2-2, with D possibly TRBD1 on 6 matching bases. V lost 4 bases and J lost 6, with 18 bases in between. CDR1 and CDR2 (germline): MGHDK, SYGVNS. This CDR3 has 16 residues. Filled out from reference TRBV25-1 and TRBJ2-2, the complete variable domain reads EADIYQTPRYLVIGTGKKITLECSQTMGHDKMYWYQQDPGMELHLIHYSYGVNSTEKGDLSSESTVSRIRTEHFPLTLESARPSHTSQYLCASSARGGVRAGELFFGEGSRLTVL.

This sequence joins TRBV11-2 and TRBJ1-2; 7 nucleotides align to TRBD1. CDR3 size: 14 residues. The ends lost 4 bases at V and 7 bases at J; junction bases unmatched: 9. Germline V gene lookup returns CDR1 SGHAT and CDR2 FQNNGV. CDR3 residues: CASSSIRQGGGYTF. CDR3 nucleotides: TGTGCCAGCAGCTCGATTCGACAGGGTGGTGGCTACACCTTC.

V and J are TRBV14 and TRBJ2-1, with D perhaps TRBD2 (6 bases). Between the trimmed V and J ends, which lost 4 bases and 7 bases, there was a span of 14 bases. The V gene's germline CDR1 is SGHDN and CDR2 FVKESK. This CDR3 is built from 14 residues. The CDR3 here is CASSPRLGGNEQFF. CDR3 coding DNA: TGTGCCAGCAGCCCCCGACTAGGCGGAAATGAGCAGTTCTTC.

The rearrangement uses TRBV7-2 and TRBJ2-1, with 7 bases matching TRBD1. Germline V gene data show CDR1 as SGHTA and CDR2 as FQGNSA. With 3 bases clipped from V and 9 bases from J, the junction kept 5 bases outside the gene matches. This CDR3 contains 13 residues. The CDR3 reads CASSLATGTEQFF. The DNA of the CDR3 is TGTGCCAGCAGCTTGGCGACAGGGACTGAGCAGTTCTTC. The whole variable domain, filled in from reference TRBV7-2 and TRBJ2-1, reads GAGVSQSPSNKVTEKGKDVELRCDPISGHTALYWYRQSLGQGLEFLIYFQGNSAPDKSGLPSDRFSAERTGGSVSTLTIQRTQQEDSAVYLCASSLATGTEQFFGPGTRLTVL.

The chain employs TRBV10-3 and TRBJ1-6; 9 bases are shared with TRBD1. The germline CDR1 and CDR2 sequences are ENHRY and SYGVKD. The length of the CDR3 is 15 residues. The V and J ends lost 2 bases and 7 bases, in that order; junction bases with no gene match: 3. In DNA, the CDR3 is TGTGCCATCAGTGAGGGGACAGGGAGGAATTCACCCCTCCACTTT. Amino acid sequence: CAISEGTGRNSPLHF.

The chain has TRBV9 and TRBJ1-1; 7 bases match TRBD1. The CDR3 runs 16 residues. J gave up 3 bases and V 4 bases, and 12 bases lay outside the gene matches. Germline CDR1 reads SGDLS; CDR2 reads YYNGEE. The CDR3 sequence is CASSPYRGAWDTEAFF. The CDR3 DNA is TGTGCCAGCAGCCCATACAGGGGCGCTTGGGACACTGAAGCTTTCTTT.

The CDR3 loop reads CASSYSGTRAHEQYF. The CDR3 DNA is TGTGCCAGCAGTTATTCCGGGACTAGGGCCCACGAGCAGTACTTC. The V call is TRBV6-5, the J call TRBJ2-7; TRBD2 aligns across 8 bases. V gave up 3 bases and J gave up 5 bases; unmatched junction bases: 9. CDR3 length: 15 amino acids. Germline lookup yields CDR1 MNHEY and CDR2 SVGAGI.

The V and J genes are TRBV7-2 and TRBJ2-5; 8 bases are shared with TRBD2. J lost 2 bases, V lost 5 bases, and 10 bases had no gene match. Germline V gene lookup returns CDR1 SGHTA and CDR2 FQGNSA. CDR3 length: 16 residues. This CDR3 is CASSRGMASGQETQYF. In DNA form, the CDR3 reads TGTGCCAGCAGCCGGGGGATGGCTAGCGGGCAAGAGACCCAGTACTTC. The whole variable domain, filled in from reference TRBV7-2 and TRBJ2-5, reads GAGVSQSPSNKVTEKGKDVELRCDPISGHTALYWYRQSLGQGLEFLIYFQGNSAPDKSGLPSDRFSAERTGGSVSTLTIQRTQQEDSAVYLCASSRGMASGQETQYFGPGTRLLVL.

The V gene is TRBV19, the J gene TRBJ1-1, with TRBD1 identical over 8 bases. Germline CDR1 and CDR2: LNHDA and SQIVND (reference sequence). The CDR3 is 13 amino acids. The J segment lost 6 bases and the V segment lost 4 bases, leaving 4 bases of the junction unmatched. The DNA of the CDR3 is TGTGCCAGTAGTACGGACAGGGTCGCTGAAGCTTTCTTT. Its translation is CASSTDRVAEAFF.

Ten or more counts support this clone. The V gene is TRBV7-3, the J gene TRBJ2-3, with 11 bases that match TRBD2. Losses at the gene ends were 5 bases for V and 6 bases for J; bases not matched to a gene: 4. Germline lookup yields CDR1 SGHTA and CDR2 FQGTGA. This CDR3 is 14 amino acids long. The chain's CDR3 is CASSDSGGEDTQYF. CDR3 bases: TGTGCCAGCAGCGATAGCGGGGGGGAGGATACGCAGTATTTT.